This T cell receptor (beta chain) was observed in a study of control samples from healthy donors and cancer patients. This clone has only one observation. Sequencing used immunoSEQ multiplex PCR; TCRdb keeps in-frame clones, though not all of them. The profile covers some 99,000 clones, with about 89% appearing a single time and approximately 15% taken by the ten largest. Trimming took 6 bases from V and 4 from J; bases not matched to a gene: 8. The CDR3 is 15 amino acids. CDR1 is LNHDA and CDR2 is SQIVND in the germline V gene (reference sequence). The TCR comes from a woman aged 45-65 years in good health. This chain uses TRBV19 with TRBJ1-4; 7 nucleotides match TRBD1. The sample taken for sequencing was blood. The CDR3 sequence is CASRRKQGINEKLFF. DNA of the CDR3: TGTGCCAGTAGGCGAAAACAGGGGATTAATGAAAAACTGTTTTTT.